This T cell receptor (beta chain) was captured by sequencing in a study of CXCR3-negative and CXCR3-positive naive CD8 T cells. Regarding the study as a whole: CXCR3-expressing naive cells carried TRB CDR3s more hydrophobic than those of CXCR3-negative naive cells.

Worth noting for this clonotype: Its antigen remains unknown.

Each TRB cDNA library was prepared by 5' RACE (with UMI labels). TCRdb reprocessed the 5' RACE reads; each CDR3 protein has one entry and no DNA is given. Its listing shows tens of thousands of distinct CDR3 sequences. This CDR3 is 17 amino acids long. The chain carries TRBV12-3 or TRBV12-4 and TRBJ2-1; the TRBD2 assignment by TCRdb is unverifiable without DNA. Material for sequencing was naive CXCR3+ CD8+ T cells from blood. The subset is: CD45RO-CCR7+CD27+CD95- naive CD8+ T cells expressing CXCR3 (TNR3+). The TCR sequence derives from a human donor in good health. Some clones in this sample may be carry-over from other donors' samples. The CDR3 here is CASSYGLAGALYNEQFF.